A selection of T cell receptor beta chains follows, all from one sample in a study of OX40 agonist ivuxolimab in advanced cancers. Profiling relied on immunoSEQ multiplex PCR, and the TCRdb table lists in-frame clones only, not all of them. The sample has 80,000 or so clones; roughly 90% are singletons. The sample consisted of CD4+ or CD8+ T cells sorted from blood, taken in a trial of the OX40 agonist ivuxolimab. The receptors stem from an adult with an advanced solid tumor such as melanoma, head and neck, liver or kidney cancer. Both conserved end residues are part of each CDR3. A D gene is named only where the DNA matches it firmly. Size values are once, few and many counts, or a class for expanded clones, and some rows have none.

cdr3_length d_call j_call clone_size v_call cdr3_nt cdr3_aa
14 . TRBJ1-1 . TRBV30 TGTGCCTTGGAAGGGGAGTCATGGGACACTGAAGCTTTCTTT CALEGESWDTEAFF
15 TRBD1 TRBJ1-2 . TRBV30 TGTGCCTGGAGCGATTATTCGGACAGGGACTATGGCTACACCTTC CAWSDYSDRDYGYTF
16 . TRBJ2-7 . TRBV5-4 TGTGCCAGCAGCACACACCGGGGCCCAAGCTCCTACGAGCAGTACTTC CASSTHRGPSSYEQYF
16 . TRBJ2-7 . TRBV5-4 TGTGCCAGCAGCTTGGGGTTGGGCAGGGGCCTCGGCGAGCAGTACTTC CASSLGLGRGLGEQYF
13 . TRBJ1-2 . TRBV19 TGTGCCAGTAGCACGACAGTCTCCTATGGCTACACCTTC CASSTTVSYGYTF
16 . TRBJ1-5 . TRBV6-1 TGTGCCAGCAGTGAAGAGGGTTTGGACAGCAATCAGCCCCAGCATTTT CASSEEGLDSNQPQHF
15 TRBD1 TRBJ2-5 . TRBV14 TGTGCCAGCAGCCAACTTCTTGGACAGGGTGGGACCCAGTACTTC CASSQLLGQGGTQYF
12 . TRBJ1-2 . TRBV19 TGTGCCAGTAGTATCCCTCCTCATGGCTACACCTTC CASSIPPHGYTF
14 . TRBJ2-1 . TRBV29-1 TGCAGCGTTGTAGCAGGGAGCTCCTACAATGAGCAGTTCTTC CSVVAGSSYNEQFF
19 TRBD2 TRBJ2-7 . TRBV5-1 TGCGCCAGCAGGCCTCAGTTATTATCGACTAGCGCTATCCTCTACGAGCAGTACTTC CASRPQLLSTSAILYEQYF
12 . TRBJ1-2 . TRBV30 TGTGCCTGGACTCCGGACTCCTATGGCTACACCTTC CAWTPDSYGYTF
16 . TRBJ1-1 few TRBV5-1 TGCGCCAGCAGCTTAGTTTGGGGGGGATCGAACACTGAAGCTTTCTTT CASSLVWGGSNTEAFF
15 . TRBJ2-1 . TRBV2 TGTGCCAGCAGTGATGTAGGAAGTCCCTACAATGAGCAGTTCTTC CASSDVGSPYNEQFF
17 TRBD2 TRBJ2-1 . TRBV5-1 TGCGCCAGCAGCGTCGAGGGGTATAGCGGGAGGGCCAATGAGCAGTTCTTC CASSVEGYSGRANEQFF